This T cell receptor (beta chain) was recorded in a study of blood T cell repertoires in COVID-19 (dated by TCRdb to about 2020). Background for the entire study: The collaborator samples originated in the United States, Italy and Spain and spanned the acute and convalescent phases of COVID-19. Samples came from the ongoing ImmuneRACE study (first 160 participants) plus 1,254 subjects from 6 global collaborators. Where HLA class I and class II types were available, the types were taken from metadata supplied by the sample provider, not from assay-based typing. Deeply sampled blood TCRbeta repertoires from subjects exposed to, actively infected with, or recovered from COVID-19 were included in the dataset. Nearly every sample came with metadata listing a de-identified subject ID, COVID-19 status, age in years and sex. The repertoires were released in a freely available public database meant as a resource for research on the immune response to SARS-CoV-2. The prospective study material was composed of cDNA or gDNA derived from T cells, B-cell-depleted T cells, or PBMCs.

This clone occurred once. The target of this receptor is not known. Nothing much larger sits one base from this clone, and base qualities are not available. Beyond this particular receptor, the publication reports: The quantity of clinical and demographic metadata differed by source and by participant and was supplied without curation.

Whole blood was collected in K2EDTA tubes by collaborating institutions according to the institutions' own protocols. For TCRbeta analysis, collaborator samples were shipped as frozen whole blood, as isolated PBMCs, or as DNA extracted from either sample type. TCRbeta CDR3 regions were amplified from genomic DNA by means of the immunoSEQ Assay, a bias-controlled multiplex PCR. The authors' analysis ran thus. The number of nucleated cells in each sample was estimated from the amplification of reference gene primers within the assay. Sequence reads were collapsed and filtered to measure the absolute abundance of every unique TCRbeta CDR3 rearrangement. For each sample, productive Simpson clonality was calculated by taking the square root of Simpson's diversity index across productive rearrangements. In its TCRdb copy, this immuneACCESS table keeps in-frame sequences only and misses some clones. Where compared with another copy, unresolved V genes explain less than half of these, and the others have no known cause. D and trimming come from the DNA, and the V and J calls and clone size come from that table. The sample has tens of thousands of clones on record, around three quarters of them singletons. Around 30% of the sample rests with the top ten.

The sequenced sample consisted of peripheral blood. The sequence came from a woman at least 80 years old with active or convalescent COVID-19.

CDR3 sequence: CASSFLAGNSYNEQFF. The DNA reads as follows: TGTGCCAGCAGTTTTTTAGCGGGGAACTCCTACAATGAGCAGTTCTTC. The chain is made from TRBV27 and TRBJ2-1, and TRBD2 aligns with 8 junction nucleotides. CDR1 and CDR2 are drawn from the germline V gene (reference sequence): MNHEY, SMNVEV. The cysteine opens and the phenylalanine closes a CDR3 of 16 amino acids. Only the CDR3 DNA stays, 48 bases, in frame from base 1. V ends up 3 bases short and J 0 bases short, with an unmatched junction base count of 4.